This T cell receptor (beta chain) derives from a study of blood T cells in healthy people across ages. General study points: In these data, TCR beta diversity tracked strongly with naive T cell percentage.

J gave up 8 bases and V 6 bases, and 11 bases lay outside the gene matches. The germline CDR1 and CDR2 sequences are MNHEY and SMNVEV (reference sequence). The CDR3 contains 14 residues. This clonotype turned up a few times. Its matching antigen is unknown. Total RNA, at least 5 micrograms per sample, was extracted from PBMCs. Next came a second PCR, run for about 6 to 11 cycles, which used a sample-barcoded 5' primer along with a J-beta primer mix. TCRdb re-called the 5' RACE reads through MiXCR, storing one row per CDR3 protein. The repertoire holds fewer than 600,000 distinct CDR3 sequences, with approximately 26% as singletons. The same data also contributed to another study, on T cells of mothers and their children.

This chain joins TRBV27 and TRBJ1-2; 8 positions agree with TRBD1. This TCR was sampled from a boy aged 2 to 10 in good health. Sequencing was done on a sample of blood. CDR3 in DNA: TGTGCCAGCAGCTCGAACAGGGGGGAGAGGGGCTACACCTTC. Its translation: CASSSNRGERGYTF.